These 3 T cell receptor beta chains were sequenced from one sample in a study of T cells in localized non-small cell lung cancer. Measured with immunoSEQ multiplex PCR; TCRdb has only the in-frame clones, and not every one. The sample holds about 18,000 clones, roughly nine tenths seen once. The sample consisted of peripheral blood, taken before any cancer treatment. Receptors were obtained from a woman aged 35 to 70 with stage I lung adenocarcinoma.

The chain is built from TRBV18 and TRBJ1-1; tentatively, D is TRBD1 (5 bases). The V gene's germline CDR1 is KGHSH and CDR2 LQKENI. The CDR3 contains 15 residues. Trimming shortened V by 6 bases and J by 6 bases, and 20 bases separated the two germline ends. The CDR3 coding sequence is TGTGCCAGCTCCCGGACCTCTGGGGGAGTAGCTGAAGCTTTCTTT. Translating it yields CASSRTSGGVAEAFF.

This clone was seen a single time. This chain joins TRBV7-9 and TRBJ1-2; no firm D call. This CDR3 contains 17 residues. Deletions cut 1 base from V and 4 bases from J, with 19 bases between. Germline V lookup: CDR1 SEHNR, CDR2 FQNEAQ (reference sequence). CDR3 loop: CASSLGVQKLGSYGYTF. The DNA of the CDR3 is TGTGCCAGCAGCTTAGGGGTCCAAAAGTTGGGCTCCTATGGCTACACCTTC.

The rearrangement links TRBV21-1 to TRBJ2-1; no DNA check was done on the table's D call, TRBD2. TRBV21-1 has pseudogene status. This CDR3 is built from 15 residues. Here the CDR3 reads CASSPPGGMGNEQFF. CDR3 nucleotides: TGTGCCAGCAGCCCACCCGGGGGGATGGGCAATGAGCAGTTCTTC.